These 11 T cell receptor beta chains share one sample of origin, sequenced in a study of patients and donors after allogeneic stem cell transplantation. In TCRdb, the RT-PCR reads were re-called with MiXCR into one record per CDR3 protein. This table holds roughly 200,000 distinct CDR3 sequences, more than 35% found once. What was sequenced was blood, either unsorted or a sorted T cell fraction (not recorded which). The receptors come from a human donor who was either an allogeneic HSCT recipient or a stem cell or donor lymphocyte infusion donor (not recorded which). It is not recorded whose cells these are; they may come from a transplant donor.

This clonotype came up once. The CDR3 sequence: CASSLREGPNYGYTF. CDR3 DNA: TGTGCCAGCAGCTTACGGGAGGGACCTAACTATGGCTACACCTTC. V gene TRBV7-9 combines with J gene TRBJ1-2, with D possibly being TRBD1 (5 bases). Deletions cut 2 bases from V and 0 bases from J, with 10 bases between. The germline gives CDR1 SEHNR, CDR2 FQNEAQ (reference sequence). This CDR3 is 15 amino acids long.

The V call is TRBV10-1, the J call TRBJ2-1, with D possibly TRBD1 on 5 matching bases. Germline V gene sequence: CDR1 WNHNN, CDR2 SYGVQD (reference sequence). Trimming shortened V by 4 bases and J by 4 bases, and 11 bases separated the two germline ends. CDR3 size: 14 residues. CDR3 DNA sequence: TGCGCCAGCAGTGGGGCAGGGTCATACAATGAGCAGTTCTTC. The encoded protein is CASSGAGSYNEQFF.

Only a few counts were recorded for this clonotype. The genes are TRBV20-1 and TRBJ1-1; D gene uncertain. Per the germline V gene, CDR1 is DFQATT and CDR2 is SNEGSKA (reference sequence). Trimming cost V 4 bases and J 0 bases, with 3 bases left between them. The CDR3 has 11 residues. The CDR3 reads CSATVNTEAFF. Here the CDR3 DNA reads TGCAGTGCTACTGTGAACACTGAAGCTTTCTTT.

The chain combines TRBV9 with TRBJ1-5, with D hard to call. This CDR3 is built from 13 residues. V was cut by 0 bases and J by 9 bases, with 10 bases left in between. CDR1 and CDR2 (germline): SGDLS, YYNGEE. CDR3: CASSVAPLRPQHF. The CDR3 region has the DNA TGTGCCAGCAGCGTAGCCCCCCTGAGGCCCCAGCATTTT.

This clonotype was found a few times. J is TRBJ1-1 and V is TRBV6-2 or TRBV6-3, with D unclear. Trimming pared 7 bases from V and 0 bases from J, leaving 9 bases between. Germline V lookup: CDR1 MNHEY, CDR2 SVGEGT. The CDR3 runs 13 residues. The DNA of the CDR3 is TGTGCCAGCATCGAATTTATGAACACTGAAGCTTTCTTT. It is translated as CASIEFMNTEAFF.

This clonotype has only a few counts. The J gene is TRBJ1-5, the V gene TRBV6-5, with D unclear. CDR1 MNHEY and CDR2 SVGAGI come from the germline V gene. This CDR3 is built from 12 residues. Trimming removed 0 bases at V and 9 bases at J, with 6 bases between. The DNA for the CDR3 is TGTGCCAGCAGTTACTCGGAACGGCCCCAGCATTTT. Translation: CASSYSERPQHF.

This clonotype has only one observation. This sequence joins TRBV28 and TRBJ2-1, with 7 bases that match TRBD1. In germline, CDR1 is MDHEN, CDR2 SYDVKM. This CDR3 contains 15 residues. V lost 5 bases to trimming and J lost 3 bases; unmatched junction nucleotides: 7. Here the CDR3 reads CASSHRDSYYNEQFF. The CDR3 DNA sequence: TGTGCCAGCAGTCATCGGGACAGTTACTACAATGAGCAGTTCTTC. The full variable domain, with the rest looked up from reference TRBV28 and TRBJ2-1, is DVKVTQSSRYLVKRTGEKVFLECVQDMDHENMFWYRQDPGLGLRLIYFSYDVKMKEKGDIPEGYSVSREKKERFSLILESASTNQTSMYLCASSHRDSYYNEQFFGPGTRLTVL.

The CDR3 loop is CASSLSEEAFF. The DNA of the CDR3 is TGTGCCAGCAGTCTATCCGAGGAAGCTTTCTTT. This chain connects TRBV28 to TRBJ1-1, with unresolved D. Germline lookup yields CDR1 MDHEN and CDR2 SYDVKM. There are 11 residues in the CDR3. V was clipped by 5 bases and J by 8 bases, with 9 bases between them.

The CDR3 loop is CASSKLPPSLENEQFF. CDR3 bases: TGTGCCAGCAGCAAGCTCCCGCCCTCACTAGAGAATGAGCAGTTCTTC. The gene calls are TRBV7-8 and TRBJ2-1; a weak D match, TRBD2 (5 bases). This CDR3 spans 16 amino acids. V was pared by 5 bases and J by 7 bases, with 21 bases between. Germline V CDR1 and CDR2: SGHVS, FQNEAQ.

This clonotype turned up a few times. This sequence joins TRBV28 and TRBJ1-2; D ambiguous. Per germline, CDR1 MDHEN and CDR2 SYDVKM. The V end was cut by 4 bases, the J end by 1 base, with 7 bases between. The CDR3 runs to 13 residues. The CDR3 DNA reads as TGTGCCAGCAGTTCCGGGATTAACTATGGCTACACCTTC. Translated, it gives CASSSGINYGYTF.

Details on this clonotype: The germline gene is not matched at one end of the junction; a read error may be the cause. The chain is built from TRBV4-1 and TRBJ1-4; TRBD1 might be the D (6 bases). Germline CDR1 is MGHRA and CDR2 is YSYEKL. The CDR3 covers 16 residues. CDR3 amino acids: CASSQDGGATNEKLFF. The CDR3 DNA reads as TGCGCCAGCAGCCAAGATGGGGGCGCAACTAATGAAAAACTGTTCTTT.